A single sample is the source of the 24 T cell receptor beta chains below, sequenced in a study of blood T cell repertoires in COVID-19 (dated by TCRdb to the early 2020s). The protocol used for the library was the immunoSEQ multiplex PCR assay. Imported from immuneACCESS, the table was reduced by TCRdb to in-frame sequences with V and J called. These copies leave out some clones; in studies compared against another copy, an unresolved V gene accounts for under half, and the cause of the remainder is not known. This sample gives some 50,000 clones in total; about 90% of them show up just once. 6.4% of the sample goes to the ten largest clones. Sequencing used peripheral blood. The receptors were gathered from a man between 65 and 85 years old with active COVID-19.

CDR3 residues: CASSSGQSHEQYF. In DNA form, the CDR3 reads TGTGCCAGCAGTTCGGGACAGAGCCACGAGCAGTACTTC. This rearrangement joins TRBV28 to TRBJ2-7; 7 nucleotides align to TRBD1. Germline loops: CDR1 MDHEN, CDR2 SYDVKM. Trimming at V came to 4 bases and at J to 5 bases, leaving 5 bases not matched to a gene. CDR3 length equals 13 residues.

This chain connects TRBV6-1 to TRBJ1-2; D is possibly TRBD1 (6 bases). Deletions cut 2 bases from V and 1 base from J, with 11 bases between. Germline V gene data show CDR1 as MNHNS and CDR2 as SASEGT. The CDR3 has 15 amino acids. The CDR3 spells CASSEQGTLNYGYTF. In nucleotides, the CDR3 is TGTGCCAGCAGTGAACAGGGGACGCTTAACTATGGCTACACCTTC.

This clone was seen a single time. The chain carries TRBV11-2 and TRBJ2-7, with 8 bases matching TRBD1. The CDR3 spans 13 residues. Germline V gene data show CDR1 as SGHAT and CDR2 as FQNNGV. The V and J ends lost 3 bases and 7 bases, in that order; junction bases with no gene match: 5. CDR3 region: CASSFQGAREQYF. The CDR3 nucleotides are TGTGCCAGCAGCTTTCAGGGGGCGCGGGAGCAGTACTTC.

The CDR3 sequence: CASSLEQGRETQYF. The DNA of the CDR3 is TGCGCCAGCAGCTTGGAACAGGGTAGGGAGACCCAGTACTTC. V usage is TRBV5-1 and J usage is TRBJ2-5, with D possibly matching TRBD1 (6 bases). Germline V gene sequence: CDR1 SGHRS, CDR2 YFSETQ. Trimming shortened V by 0 bases and J by 5 bases, and 11 bases separated the two germline ends. The CDR3 covers 14 residues.

As DNA, the CDR3 is TGTGCCAGCAGCGACAGACTAGCTTACGAGCAGTACTTC. Translation gives CASSDRLAYEQYF. The chain links TRBV7-9 to TRBJ2-7, with 7 positions matching TRBD2. Germline CDR1 reads SEHNR; CDR2 reads FQNEAQ (reference sequence). J lost 4 bases, V lost 5 bases, and 5 bases had no gene match. CDR3 length: 13 amino acids.

This rearrangement joins TRBV5-1 to TRBJ2-7; weak D call: TRBD1 (5 bases). This CDR3 region has 16 residues. With 0 bases removed from V and 12 bases from J, the gap between germline ends came to 25 bases. The germline V gene has CDR1 SGHRS and CDR2 YFSETQ. CDR3 residues: CASSLGQGMGLVGLYF. In DNA, the CDR3 is TGCGCCAGCAGCTTGGGTCAGGGAATGGGTCTAGTGGGTTTGTACTTC. Complete variable domain (other parts from reference TRBV5-1 and TRBJ2-7): KAGVTQTPRYLIKTRGQQVTLSCSPISGHRSVSWYQQTPGQGLQFLFEYFSETQRNKGNFPGRFSGRQFSNSRSEMNVSTLELGDSALYLCASSLGQGMGLVGLYFGPGTRLTVT.

This chain uses TRBV27 with TRBJ1-2, with a possible D match to TRBD1 (6 bases). In germline, CDR1 is MNHEY, CDR2 SMNVEV (reference sequence). Trimming shortened V by 8 bases and J by 3 bases, and 13 bases separated the two germline ends. CDR3 size: 13 residues. The CDR3 coding sequence is TGTGCCAGCGGACAGACGAATTACTATGGCTACACCTTC. Translated, it gives CASGQTNYYGYTF.

This chain links TRBV7-9 with TRBJ2-3, with D tentatively TRBD2 (5 bases). Per the germline V gene, CDR1 is SEHNR and CDR2 is FQNEAQ (reference sequence). V gave up 3 bases and J gave up 9 bases, with 7 bases separating them. This CDR3 spans 11 amino acids. The CDR3 region is CASSFPGTQYF. The CDR3 bases are TGTGCCAGCAGCTTCCCGGGGACGCAGTATTTT. Complete variable domain (other parts from reference TRBV7-9 and TRBJ2-3): DTGVSQNPRHKITKRGQNVTFRCDPISEHNRLYWYRQTLGQGPEFLTYFQNEAQLEKSRLLSDRFSAERPKGSFSTLEIQRTEQGDSAMYLCASSFPGTQYFGPGTRLTVL.

The chain employs TRBV5-1 and TRBJ1-1; TRBD1 is a possible D gene (5 bases). The V end lost 4 bases, the J end lost 0 bases, and 10 bases lay between the germline ends. There are 14 residues in the CDR3. Germline-derived CDR1 and CDR2 are SGHRS and YFSETQ. The CDR3 here is CASSQGFLNTEAFF. CDR3 nucleotide sequence: TGCGCCAGCAGCCAGGGTTTTTTGAACACTGAAGCTTTCTTT. The full variable domain, with the rest looked up from reference TRBV5-1 and TRBJ1-1, is KAGVTQTPRYLIKTRGQQVTLSCSPISGHRSVSWYQQTPGQGLQFLFEYFSETQRNKGNFPGRFSGRQFSNSRSEMNVSTLELGDSALYLCASSQGFLNTEAFFGQGTRLTVV.

This clone occurred once. The chain joins TRBV13 to TRBJ1-4; TRBD1 might be the D (6 bases). CDR1 and CDR2 (germline): PRHDT, FYEKMQ (reference sequence). V lost 5 bases and J lost 7, with 17 bases in between. This CDR3 has 15 residues. The CDR3 DNA is TGTGCCAGCAGCCTTCAGGGGCATATTCGTGAAAAACTGTTTTTT. Amino acids: CASSLQGHIREKLFF.

This clone was recorded once. The chain is built from TRBV30 and TRBJ2-2; D might be TRBD2 (6 bases). The CDR3 spans 15 residues. The V and J ends lost 1 base and 1 base respectively, with 10 bases between them. Germline V gene lookup returns CDR1 GTSNPN and CDR2 SVGIG (reference sequence). The CDR3 DNA reads as TGTGCCTGGAGTGGCCGGGGGATGAACACCGGGGAGCTGTTTTTT. This codes for CAWSGRGMNTGELFF.

This chain links TRBV18 with TRBJ1-3, with D perhaps TRBD1 (6 bases). The CDR3 extends over 14 amino acids. Germline loops: CDR1 KGHSH, CDR2 LQKENI. Between the trimmed V and J ends, which lost 3 bases and 8 bases, there was a span of 14 bases. The DNA of the CDR3 is TGTGCCAGCTCACCCAGGGGTCTAATGGACACCATATATTTT. Translating it yields CASSPRGLMDTIYF.

This chain joins TRBV6-5 and TRBJ1-1; no firm D call. Germline assignment: CDR1 MNHEY and CDR2 SVGAGI. The CDR3 loop spans 13 amino acids. V was shortened by 0 bases and J by 4 bases, with 6 bases between the two germline ends. Written as DNA, the CDR3 is TGTGCCAGCAGTTACTCAGGGAGCACTGAAGCTTTCTTT. Protein: CASSYSGSTEAFF.

The chain uses TRBV7-9 and TRBJ2-1, with unresolved D. The CDR3 has 11 amino acids. The V gene lost 7 bases and the J gene lost 4 bases, with 5 bases spanning the gap. Germline V gives CDR1 SEHNR, CDR2 FQNEAQ (reference sequence). In DNA, the CDR3 is TGTGCCAGCACGGAGTACAATGAGCAGTTCTTC. Protein product: CASTEYNEQFF.

The chain has TRBV6-5 and TRBJ1-2; tentative D call: TRBD1 (6 bases). CDR1 is MNHEY, CDR2 SVGAGI, per germline. With 6 bases removed from V and 3 bases from J, the gap between germline ends came to 14 bases. The CDR3 extends over 14 amino acids. Written as DNA, the CDR3 is TGTGCCAGCAGAGTGGGGGGGCCGTACTATGGCTACACCTTC. Its translation is CASRVGGPYYGYTF.

The V and J genes are TRBV6-5 and TRBJ1-3, with TRBD1 matching 7 bases. V gave up 5 bases and J gave up 4 bases; unmatched junction bases: 5. Germline assignment: CDR1 MNHEY and CDR2 SVGAGI. The CDR3 has 14 residues. CDR3 region: CASSIDRVGNTIYF. The CDR3 bases are TGTGCCAGCAGTATAGACAGGGTGGGAAACACCATATATTTT.

This clone was picked up one time. The chain carries TRBV13 and TRBJ1-5; no clear D gene. The CDR3 is 12 amino acids. V was cut by 2 bases and J by 7 bases, with 6 bases left in between. The germline V gene has CDR1 PRHDT and CDR2 FYEKMQ (reference sequence). CDR3 region: CASSLPGQPQHF. DNA for the CDR3: TGTGCCAGCAGCTTACCGGGGCAGCCCCAGCATTTT.

The rearrangement links TRBV3-1 (or the pseudogene TRBV3-2) to TRBJ2-3, with TRBD2 matching over 15 bases. Germline V gives CDR1 LGHDT, CDR2 YNNKEL (reference sequence). V lost 0 bases and J lost 4; bases outside the gene matches: 5. The CDR3 is 18 amino acids. CDR3 in amino acids: CASSQEGTSGGRADTQYF. CDR3 sequence (DNA): TGTGCCAGCAGCCAAGAAGGGACTAGCGGGGGGCGGGCAGATACGCAGTATTTT.

This sequence joins TRBV19 and TRBJ1-1; no clear D gene. CDR1 is LNHDA, CDR2 SQIVND, per germline (reference sequence). The CDR3 totals 14 residues. V lost 3 bases to trimming and J lost 3 bases, with 11 bases between them. The CDR3 loop reads CASSIVWSDTEAFF. The CDR3 nucleotides are TGTGCCAGTAGTATCGTTTGGTCAGACACTGAAGCTTTCTTT.

J is TRBJ2-4 and V is TRBV6-1, with 7 bases fitting TRBD1. Looked up from germline, CDR1 is MNHNS and CDR2 is SASEGT. This CDR3 is built from 16 residues. The junction had 6 bases not matched to a gene; V was cut back by 3 bases and J by 1 base. Here the CDR3 reads CASSEHLQGAKNIQYF. As DNA, the CDR3 is TGTGCCAGCAGTGAGCACTTACAGGGGGCCAAAAACATTCAGTACTTC.

The chain uses TRBV18 and TRBJ1-2; D possibly corresponds to TRBD1 (5 bases). The CDR3 is 17 residues long. Trimming pared 0 bases from V and 8 bases from J, leaving 22 bases between. In germline, CDR1 is KGHSH, CDR2 LQKENI. As DNA, the CDR3 is TGTGCCAGCTCACCACCGGCGGGGCAGTCGCCAATTATGGGCTACACCTTC. The encoded protein is CASSPPAGQSPIMGYTF.

This chain uses TRBV5-1 with TRBJ2-5; no clear D gene. Germline V gene sequence: CDR1 SGHRS, CDR2 YFSETQ. CDR3 length: 14 residues. Deletions cut 3 bases from V and 7 bases from J, with 16 bases between. CDR3 DNA sequence: TGCGCCAGCAGCTCCCCCGTAGAGGCTGGGACCCAGTACTTC. This codes for CASSSPVEAGTQYF.

The chain uses TRBV6-5 and TRBJ1-5; TRBD1 matches at 7 bases. The germline gives CDR1 MNHEY, CDR2 SVGAGI. The junction had 4 bases not matched to a gene; V was cut back by 8 bases and J by 3 bases. The CDR3 runs to 13 residues. Here the CDR3 reads CASRDSLNQPQHF. CDR3 coding DNA: TGTGCCAGCCGGGACAGTCTCAATCAGCCCCAGCATTTT.

The chain joins TRBV5-6 to TRBJ2-5; a possible D gene is TRBD2 (6 bases). The CDR3 is 14 amino acids. V dropped 0 bases and J dropped 5 bases, with 11 bases sitting between them. Germline loops: CDR1 SGHDT, CDR2 YYEEEE. As DNA, the CDR3 is TGTGCCAGCAGCTTGGCCGGGGGTTGGGAGACCCAGTACTTC. Encoded protein: CASSLAGGWETQYF.